Listed below are T cell receptor beta chains from one sample, sequenced in a study of blood T cell repertoires in COVID-19. TCRdb keeps only in-frame clones here, not all; method: immunoSEQ multiplex PCR. The sample consists of around 480,000 clones, around 90% of them appearing once. The sequenced sample consisted of PBMCs or T cells enriched from blood (not recorded which). These TCRs come from a woman aged 18-29 years who had recovered from COVID-19. Each CDR3 is given with its conserved first and last residue. The order of the fields is clone size, J gene, CDR3 length, D gene, V gene, CDR3 DNA, CDR3 protein. D genes are given only for firm matches. The size entry is marked missing in some rows and otherwise reads once, few, many or a size class.

clone size: NA
J gene: TRBJ2-2
CDR3 length: 16
D gene: TRBD1
V gene: TRBV24-1
CDR3 DNA: TGTGCCACCAGTGATCGGACAGGCCTGAACACCGGGGAGCTGTTTTTT
CDR3 protein: CATSDRTGLNTGELFF

clone size: NA
J gene: TRBJ1-4
CDR3 length: 15
D gene: NA
V gene: TRBV19
CDR3 DNA: TGTGCCAGTAGTATAGAGGGAGGGTATAATGAAAAACTGTTTTTT
CDR3 protein: CASSIEGGYNEKLFF

clone size: NA
J gene: TRBJ1-1
CDR3 length: 14
D gene: TRBD1
V gene: TRBV18
CDR3 DNA: TGTGCCAGCTCACCGGGTCCAGGGGGCACTGAAGCTTTCTTT
CDR3 protein: CASSPGPGGTEAFF

clone size: NA
J gene: TRBJ2-2
CDR3 length: 16
D gene: NA
V gene: TRBV5-1
CDR3 DNA: TGCGCCAGCAGCTTGGTGGGGGGGCCGAACACCGGGGAGCTGTTTTTT
CDR3 protein: CASSLVGGPNTGELFF

clone size: NA
J gene: TRBJ1-1
CDR3 length: 13
D gene: TRBD1
V gene: TRBV4-1
CDR3 DNA: TGCGCCAGCAGCCCTAGGGACAGGGATAAAGCTTTCTTT
CDR3 protein: CASSPRDRDKAFF

clone size: NA
J gene: TRBJ2-7
CDR3 length: 14
D gene: TRBD1
V gene: TRBV19
CDR3 DNA: TGTGCCAGTAGTATGCCCGGGACAGGACGCGAGCAGTACTTC
CDR3 protein: CASSMPGTGREQYF

clone size: NA
J gene: TRBJ1-1
CDR3 length: 14
D gene: TRBD1
V gene: TRBV2
CDR3 DNA: TGTGCCAGCAGTGGGACAGGGCAAAGCACTGAAGCTTTCTTT
CDR3 protein: CASSGTGQSTEAFF

clone size: NA
J gene: TRBJ1-5
CDR3 length: 16
D gene: NA
V gene: TRBV11-2
CDR3 DNA: TGTGCCAGCAGCGTGAACGGGGGAGAGAGCAATCAGCCCCAGCATTTT
CDR3 protein: CASSVNGGESNQPQHF

clone size: few
J gene: TRBJ1-2
CDR3 length: 14
D gene: NA
V gene: TRBV28
CDR3 DNA: TGTGCCAGCAGTTTGAAAAACAGCTACTATGGCTACACCTTC
CDR3 protein: CASSLKNSYYGYTF

clone size: NA
J gene: TRBJ2-5
CDR3 length: 14
D gene: NA
V gene: TRBV27
CDR3 DNA: TGTGCCAGCAGTTTTGCCGGCAGAGGGGAGACCCAGTACTTC
CDR3 protein: CASSFAGRGETQYF

clone size: NA
J gene: TRBJ2-3
CDR3 length: 18
D gene: NA
V gene: TRBV2
CDR3 DNA: TGTGCCAGCATCACAGCGAGGACACGTCCCTTTTACACAGATACGCAGTATTTT
CDR3 protein: CASITARTRPFYTDTQYF

clone size: NA
J gene: TRBJ1-1
CDR3 length: 14
D gene: TRBD1
V gene: TRBV27
CDR3 DNA: TGTGCCAGCAGTTTCCGACAGGGGAGTATTGAAGCTTTCTTT
CDR3 protein: CASSFRQGSIEAFF

clone size: NA
J gene: TRBJ1-6
CDR3 length: 12
D gene: NA
V gene: TRBV6-5
CDR3 DNA: TGTGCCAGCAGCCCCCCGGAGGCGCCCCTCCACTTT
CDR3 protein: CASSPPEAPLHF

clone size: NA
J gene: TRBJ2-7
CDR3 length: 16
D gene: TRBD2
V gene: TRBV5-5
CDR3 DNA: TGTGCCAGCAGGGCCACGGGCGGGGGTCTCCTAGGGGAGCAGTACTTC
CDR3 protein: CASRATGGGLLGEQYF

clone size: NA
J gene: TRBJ1-3
CDR3 length: 13
D gene: NA
V gene: TRBV10-3
CDR3 DNA: TGTGCCATCAGTGGGGGCACTGGAAACACCATATATTTT
CDR3 protein: CAISGGTGNTIYF

clone size: NA
J gene: TRBJ1-2
CDR3 length: 15
D gene: NA
V gene: TRBV5-6
CDR3 DNA: TGTGCCAGCAGCCACCGGGATGGCAGGGGTCGGGGCTACACCTTC
CDR3 protein: CASSHRDGRGRGYTF

clone size: NA
J gene: TRBJ2-7
CDR3 length: 11
D gene: NA
V gene: TRBV5-1
CDR3 DNA: TGCGCCAGCAGCTTGTCCGGCGAGCAGTACTTC
CDR3 protein: CASSLSGEQYF

clone size: NA
J gene: TRBJ1-3
CDR3 length: 14
D gene: NA
V gene: TRBV30
CDR3 DNA: TGTGCCTGGAGAGCGACTTTTACTGGAAACACCATATATTTT
CDR3 protein: CAWRATFTGNTIYF

clone size: NA
J gene: TRBJ1-5
CDR3 length: 15
D gene: NA
V gene: TRBV18
CDR3 DNA: TGTGCCAGCTCTCCTCTACAGGGAGTGGATCAGCCCCAGCATTTT
CDR3 protein: CASSPLQGVDQPQHF

clone size: NA
J gene: TRBJ2-7
CDR3 length: 17
D gene: TRBD2
V gene: TRBV5-4
CDR3 DNA: TGTGCCAGCAGCTTGGGACTAGCGGGGGGGGCTACCTACGAGCAGTACTTC
CDR3 protein: CASSLGLAGGATYEQYF

clone size: NA
J gene: TRBJ2-3
CDR3 length: 15
D gene: TRBD1
V gene: TRBV7-2
CDR3 DNA: TGTGCCAGCAGCTTAGAGGGGGCGAGGACAGATACGCAGTATTTT
CDR3 protein: CASSLEGARTDTQYF

clone size: NA
J gene: TRBJ2-2
CDR3 length: 16
D gene: TRBD2
V gene: TRBV3-1/TRBV3-2
CDR3 DNA: TGTGCCAGCAGCCAGGTTCGGGACTACCTCGGCGGGGAGCTGTTTTTT
CDR3 protein: CASSQVRDYLGGELFF

clone size: NA
J gene: TRBJ1-4
CDR3 length: 17
D gene: NA
V gene: TRBV5-8
CDR3 DNA: TGTGCCAGCAGCTCTGGGACGGGGGAGCCAACTAATGAAAAACTGTTTTTT
CDR3 protein: CASSSGTGEPTNEKLFF

clone size: NA
J gene: TRBJ1-5
CDR3 length: 14
D gene: NA
V gene: TRBV6-5
CDR3 DNA: TGTGCCAGCAGCCCCGGAGGGGTGAGCCAGCCCCAGCATTTT
CDR3 protein: CASSPGGVSQPQHF

clone size: NA
J gene: TRBJ1-6
CDR3 length: 15
D gene: TRBD1
V gene: TRBV18
CDR3 DNA: TGTGCCAGCTCACCCTTAACAGGGGGGGGATCACCCCTCCACTTT
CDR3 protein: CASSPLTGGGSPLHF

clone size: NA
J gene: TRBJ1-2
CDR3 length: 13
D gene: NA
V gene: TRBV29-1
CDR3 DNA: TGCAGCGTCGTAAGACAGGAAGGATCTGGCTACACCTTC
CDR3 protein: CSVVRQEGSGYTF

clone size: NA
J gene: TRBJ1-6
CDR3 length: 15
D gene: NA
V gene: TRBV5-1
CDR3 DNA: TGCGCCAGCAGCTTGGATGGGACAACCGATTCACCCCTCCACTTT
CDR3 protein: CASSLDGTTDSPLHF

clone size: NA
J gene: TRBJ1-5
CDR3 length: 15
D gene: NA
V gene: TRBV18
CDR3 DNA: TGTGCCAGCTCACCACAGCGGCACGAAAATCAGCCCCAGCATTTT
CDR3 protein: CASSPQRHENQPQHF

clone size: NA
J gene: TRBJ1-5
CDR3 length: 13
D gene: NA
V gene: TRBV4-1
CDR3 DNA: TGCGCCAGCAGCCAAGACGCGGGTCAGCCCCAGCATTTT
CDR3 protein: CASSQDAGQPQHF

clone size: once
J gene: TRBJ1-4
CDR3 length: 14
D gene: NA
V gene: TRBV5-1
CDR3 DNA: TGCGCCAGCAGCTTCGGGGCAACTAATGAAAAACTGTTTTTT
CDR3 protein: CASSFGATNEKLFF

clone size: once
J gene: TRBJ2-2
CDR3 length: 15
D gene: TRBD1
V gene: TRBV30
CDR3 DNA: TGTGCCTGGAGAAAGGGGGCAGTTTTGGTCGGGGAGCTGTTTTTT
CDR3 protein: CAWRKGAVLVGELFF

clone size: NA
J gene: TRBJ2-1
CDR3 length: 16
D gene: TRBD2
V gene: TRBV2
CDR3 DNA: TGTGCCAGCAGTGATCATAGACTAGCGGTAAACAATGAGCAGTTCTTC
CDR3 protein: CASSDHRLAVNNEQFF

clone size: NA
J gene: TRBJ1-1
CDR3 length: 15
D gene: NA
V gene: TRBV24-1
CDR3 DNA: TGTGCCACCAGTGATGAAGGGAATGGAGGCACTGAAGCTTTCTTT
CDR3 protein: CATSDEGNGGTEAFF

clone size: NA
J gene: TRBJ2-3
CDR3 length: 17
D gene: TRBD2
V gene: TRBV27
CDR3 DNA: TGTGCCAGCAGTTCCTACACTAGCGGGGCAAGCACAGATACGCAGTATTTT
CDR3 protein: CASSSYTSGASTDTQYF

clone size: NA
J gene: TRBJ1-5
CDR3 length: 14
D gene: TRBD1
V gene: TRBV28
CDR3 DNA: TGTGCCAGCAGTCTTACAGGGGGACATCAGCCCCAGCATTTT
CDR3 protein: CASSLTGGHQPQHF

clone size: NA
J gene: TRBJ1-2
CDR3 length: 11
D gene: NA
V gene: TRBV30
CDR3 DNA: TGTGCCTGGAGCGGGACTCCCCCGGGCTGGTTC
CDR3 protein: CAWSGTPPGWF

clone size: NA
J gene: TRBJ2-4
CDR3 length: 18
D gene: TRBD2
V gene: TRBV4-1
CDR3 DNA: TGCGCCAGCAGCCAAGGACTAGCGGGGGGGCGGGCCAAAAACATTCAGTACTTC
CDR3 protein: CASSQGLAGGRAKNIQYF

clone size: NA
J gene: TRBJ1-5
CDR3 length: 13
D gene: NA
V gene: TRBV2
CDR3 DNA: TGTGCCAGCAGGGGGGGTAGCAATCAGCCCCAGCATTTT
CDR3 protein: CASRGGSNQPQHF

clone size: NA
J gene: TRBJ1-1
CDR3 length: 14
D gene: TRBD1
V gene: TRBV6-6
CDR3 DNA: TGTGCCAGCAGTTACGTGACAGGGAGCACTGAAGCTTTCTTT
CDR3 protein: CASSYVTGSTEAFF

clone size: NA
J gene: TRBJ2-7
CDR3 length: 14
D gene: NA
V gene: TRBV5-4
CDR3 DNA: TGTGCCAGCAGCTTGCAGGGATCCCCCTACGAGCAGTACTTC
CDR3 protein: CASSLQGSPYEQYF

clone size: NA
J gene: TRBJ1-2
CDR3 length: 14
D gene: TRBD1
V gene: TRBV6-6
CDR3 DNA: TGTGCCAGCAGCCGCATACAGGGGGCAGGGGGCTACACCTTC
CDR3 protein: CASSRIQGAGGYTF